The 14 T cell receptor beta chains below were found in one sample sequenced in a study of tumor and adjacent non-tumor tissue in lung cancer. Three rounds of nested PCR, following a modified ARM-PCR protocol, produced the TCRbeta library. TCRdb re-analysed the multiplex PCR reads in MiXCR, keeping a single row per CDR3 protein. The repertoire holds 70,000 to 90,000 distinct CDR3 sequences, with around two thirds as singletons. The template was RNA from unsorted bulk tissue. This non-tumor lung sample came from over 3 cm beyond the tumor edge. Sequencing used distant non-tumor lung tissue. These receptors originate from a woman between 50 and 59 years old with non-small cell lung cancer.

Remarks on this clonotype: Since the CDR3 does not end with the conserved phenylalanine or tryptophan, this likely comes from a read error. The chain has TRBV6-6 and TRBJ2-7, with D possibly being TRBD1 (6 bases). CDR3 length equals 14 residues. The germline CDR1 and CDR2 sequences are MNHNY and SVGAGI (reference sequence). CDR3: CTSSWGLPSYEQYL. The CDR3 bases are TGTACCAGCAGTTGGGGGCTACCCTCCTACGAGCAGTACTTG.

The CDR3 loop reads CASSDSWTPDSVNQPQHF. The CDR3 DNA reads as TGTGCCAGCAGTGACTCTTGGACTCCCGACAGTGTCAATCAGCCCCAGCATTTT. This sequence joins TRBV6-4 and TRBJ1-5, with D maybe TRBD1 (5 bases). This CDR3 comprises 18 residues. Germline V CDR1 and CDR2: MRHNA, SNTAGT. Trimming cost V 0 bases and J 3 bases, with 18 bases left between them.

This clonotype has more than one count but fewer than ten. The rearrangement uses TRBV5-1 and TRBJ2-3, with D unclear. This CDR3 has 15 residues. Trimming cost V 6 bases and J 0 bases, with 14 bases left between them. Germline loops: CDR1 SGHRS, CDR2 YFSETQ. The CDR3 nucleotides read TGCGCCAGCACCCCGTCGGCTCTGAGCACAGATACGCAGTATTTT. Translated, it gives CASTPSALSTDTQYF.

This chain uses TRBV20-1 with TRBJ2-2; 7 bases align to TRBD1. CDR3 size: 13 residues. Trimming removed 3 bases from V and 13 bases from J; junction bases left unmatched: 11. CDR1 and CDR2 (germline): DFQATT, SNEGSKA (reference sequence). The CDR3 bases are TGCAGTGCTAGGACAGGGTTGACCAGGAGGCTGTTTTTT. Residues: CSARTGLTRRLFF.

This chain connects TRBV28 to TRBJ2-3, with D hard to call. Germline CDR1 and CDR2: MDHEN and SYDVKM. V shed 6 bases and J shed 5 bases, with 12 bases lying between them. This CDR3 is built from 13 residues. Here the CDR3 DNA reads TGTGCCAGCAGAGTAGGGTCAATAGATACGCAGTATTTT. It encodes CASRVGSIDTQYF.

V gene TRBV11-3 combines with J gene TRBJ2-3, with 11 bases lining up with TRBD2. With 11 bases clipped from V and 7 bases from J, the junction kept 20 bases outside the gene matches. Germline V gene data show CDR1 as SGHNT and CDR2 as YENEEA. CDR3 length equals 17 residues. The CDR3 bases are TGTGCCGGCGGCACCGGGACTAGCGGAACTTTACTAAATACGCAGTATTTT. Translation gives CAGGTGTSGTLLNTQYF. Based on the CDR3 plus reference TRBV11-3 and TRBJ2-3, the full variable domain is EAGVVQSPRYKIIEKKQPVAFWCNPISGHNTLYWYLQNLGQGPELLIRYENEEAVDDSQLPKDRFSAERLKGVDSTLKIQPAELGDSAVYLCAGGTGTSGTLLNTQYFGPGTRLTVL.

The chain joins TRBV14 to TRBJ2-1; possibly TRBD1 for D (5 bases). The CDR3 spans 16 residues. CDR1 is SGHDN, CDR2 FVKESK, per germline. V was shortened by 11 bases and J by 2 bases, with 22 bases between the two germline ends. The CDR3 DNA follows: TGTGCCGACAGCCAATATGGTGCAGCCCCCTACAATGAGCAGTTCTTC. It yields the protein CADSQYGAAPYNEQFF.

The genes are TRBV11-2 and TRBJ2-1; D possibly corresponds to TRBD2 (5 bases). The CDR3 runs 14 residues. Trimming shortened V by 8 bases and J by 8 bases, and 19 bases separated the two germline ends. CDR1 and CDR2 from the germline V gene are SGHAT and FQNNGV. The DNA of the CDR3 is TGTGCCAGCGGTTTCCTAGCCCAATACGATGAGCAGTTCTTC. Protein product: CASGFLAQYDEQFF.

Notes on this clonotype: One end of the junction does not line up with germline, which may come from a read error. The chain couples TRBV6-5 to TRBJ1-1; 8 nucleotides align to TRBD1. The CDR3 sequence is 12 residues long. The germline V gene encodes CDR1 MNHEY and CDR2 SVGAGI. This chain's CDR3 is CTSTEPRGRAFF. CDR3 sequence (DNA): TGTACCAGCACCGAGCCCAGGGGGCGAGCTTTCTTT.

V is TRBV20-1 and J is TRBJ2-7; D gene ambiguous. Germline CDR1 and CDR2: DFQATT and SNEGSKA (reference sequence). Trimming took 5 bases from V and 2 from J, leaving 13 bases between them. The CDR3 sequence is 13 residues long. CDR3 sequence (DNA): TGCAGTGCTGTCAAGGGCGGAACCTACGAGCAGTACTTC. Its protein product is CSAVKGGTYEQYF.

The V call is TRBV11-1, the J call TRBJ2-1; 9 positions agree with TRBD2. Germline CDR1 and CDR2: SGHAT and FQDESV (reference sequence). V shed 7 bases, J shed 7 bases, and the junction held 8 bases outside the gene matches. The CDR3 has 14 amino acids. This chain's CDR3 is CASTVAGVGNEQFF. The CDR3 bases are TGTGCCAGCACTGTAGCGGGAGTAGGGAATGAGCAGTTCTTC.

Remarks on this clonotype: The junction departs from germline at one end; a sequencing error may be responsible. V is TRBV29-1 and J is TRBJ2-1; TRBD1 matches 7 bases. Germline CDR1 SQVTM, CDR2 ANQGSEA. CDR3 size: 13 residues. The DNA for the CDR3 is TGCAACATAAGGGGGCTTGACTACAATGAGCAGTTATTC. This encodes CNIRGLDYNEQLF.

Comment on this clonotype: This may be a read error, as it is one base from a much larger clone. This likely comes from a read error, as the CDR3 has no conserved phenylalanine or tryptophan at its end. The J gene is TRBJ2-7, the V gene TRBV12-3 or TRBV12-4; unclear D gene. CDR3 length equals 12 residues. Trimming removed 2 bases at V and 3 bases at J, with 5 bases between. The CDR3 bases are TGTGCCAGCAGTTTACTTGGCTACGAGCAGTACTTA. This codes for CASSLLGYEQYL.

This clonotype was seen ten or more times. V gene TRBV20-1 combines with J gene TRBJ1-6; a possible D gene is TRBD1 (6 bases). The germline V gene has CDR1 DFQATT and CDR2 SNEGSKA (reference sequence). The CDR3 sequence is 17 residues long. Trimming cost V 0 bases and J 5 bases, with 17 bases left between them. CDR3 sequence (DNA): TGCAGTGCTAGAGATTGGGCAGGGGCATCTAATAATTCACCCCTCCACTTT. As protein: CSARDWAGASNNSPLHF.